This record covers a single T cell receptor (beta chain). This sample was included in a study of response to subunit inactivated influenza vaccine. From the RT-PCR reads, TCRdb called clonotypes with MiXCR, one entry per CDR3 protein. The data contain a few hundred thousand distinct CDR3 sequences, 10% to 11% of them singletons. This CDR3 contains 17 residues. Germline V gene data show CDR1 as SEHNR and CDR2 as FQNEAQ (reference sequence). V lost 2 bases and J 8 bases, leaving 21 bases between the germline ends. This sample comprised PBMCs from blood, obtained roughly 46 days after vaccination. The chain joins TRBV7-9 to TRBJ1-4, with D possibly matching TRBD1 (5 bases). This receptor was obtained from a man aged 50-60 years who received an inactivated influenza vaccine. The CDR3 nucleotides read TGTGCCAGCAGCTTATCCCCCACAAAGGGGCCGGGCGAAAAACTGTTTTTT. This translates into CASSLSPTKGPGEKLFF.